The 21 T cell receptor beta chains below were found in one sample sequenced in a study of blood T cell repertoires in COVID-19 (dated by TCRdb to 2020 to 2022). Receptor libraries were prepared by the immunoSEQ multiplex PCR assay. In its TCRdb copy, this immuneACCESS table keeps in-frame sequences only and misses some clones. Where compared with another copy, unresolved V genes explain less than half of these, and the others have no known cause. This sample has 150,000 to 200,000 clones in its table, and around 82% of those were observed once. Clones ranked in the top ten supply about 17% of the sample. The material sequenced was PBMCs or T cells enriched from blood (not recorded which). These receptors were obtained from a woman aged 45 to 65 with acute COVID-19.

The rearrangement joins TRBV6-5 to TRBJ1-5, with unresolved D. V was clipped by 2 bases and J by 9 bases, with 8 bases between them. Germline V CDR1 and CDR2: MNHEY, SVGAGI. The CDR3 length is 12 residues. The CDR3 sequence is CASSYPSRPQHF. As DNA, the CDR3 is TGTGCCAGCAGTTACCCATCGAGGCCCCAGCATTTT.

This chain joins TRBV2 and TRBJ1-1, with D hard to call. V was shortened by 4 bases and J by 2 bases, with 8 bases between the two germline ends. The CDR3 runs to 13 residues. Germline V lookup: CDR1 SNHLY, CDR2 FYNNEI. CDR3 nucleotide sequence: TGTGCCAGCAGTGTTGACTTCAACACTGAAGCTTTCTTT. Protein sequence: CASSVDFNTEAFF.

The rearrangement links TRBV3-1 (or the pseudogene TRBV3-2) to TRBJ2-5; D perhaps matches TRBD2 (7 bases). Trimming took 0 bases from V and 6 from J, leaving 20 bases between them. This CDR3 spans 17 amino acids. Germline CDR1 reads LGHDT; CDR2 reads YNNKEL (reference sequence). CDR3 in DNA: TGTGCCAGCAGCCAAGATAGAAAACGGGGGGCGGGAAAGACCCAGTACTTC. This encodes CASSQDRKRGAGKTQYF.

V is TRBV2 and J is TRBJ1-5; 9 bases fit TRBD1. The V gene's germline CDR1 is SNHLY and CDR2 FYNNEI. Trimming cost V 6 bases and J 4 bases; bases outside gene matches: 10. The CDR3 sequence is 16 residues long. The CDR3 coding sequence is TGTGCCAGCAGCCCACCTACAGGGGGCCAGAATCAGCCCCAGCATTTT. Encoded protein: CASSPPTGGQNQPQHF.

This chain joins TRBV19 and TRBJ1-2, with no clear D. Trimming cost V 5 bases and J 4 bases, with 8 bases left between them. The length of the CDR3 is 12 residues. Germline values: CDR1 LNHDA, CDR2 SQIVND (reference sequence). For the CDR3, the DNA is TGTGCCAGTAGTGCGGGGATCTATGGCTACACCTTC. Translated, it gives CASSAGIYGYTF.

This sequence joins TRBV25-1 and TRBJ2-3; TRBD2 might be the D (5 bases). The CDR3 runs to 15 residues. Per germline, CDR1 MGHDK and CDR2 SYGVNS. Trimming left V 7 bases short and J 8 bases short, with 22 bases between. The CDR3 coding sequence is TGTGCCAGCACCCCCCCCGAGACTACCGGTCCTACGCAGTATTTT. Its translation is CASTPPETTGPTQYF.

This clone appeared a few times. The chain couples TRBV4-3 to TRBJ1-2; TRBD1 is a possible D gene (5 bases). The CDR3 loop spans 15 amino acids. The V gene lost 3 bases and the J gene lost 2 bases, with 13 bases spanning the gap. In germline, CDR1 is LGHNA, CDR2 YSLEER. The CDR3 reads CASSHTPQGNYGYTF. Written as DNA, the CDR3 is TGCGCCAGCAGCCATACCCCTCAGGGCAACTATGGCTACACCTTC.

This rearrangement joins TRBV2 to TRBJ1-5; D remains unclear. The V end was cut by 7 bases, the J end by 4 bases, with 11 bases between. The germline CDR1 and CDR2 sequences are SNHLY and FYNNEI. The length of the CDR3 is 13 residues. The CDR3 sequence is CASTNPGNQPQHF. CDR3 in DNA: TGTGCCAGCACCAACCCGGGGAATCAGCCCCAGCATTTT.

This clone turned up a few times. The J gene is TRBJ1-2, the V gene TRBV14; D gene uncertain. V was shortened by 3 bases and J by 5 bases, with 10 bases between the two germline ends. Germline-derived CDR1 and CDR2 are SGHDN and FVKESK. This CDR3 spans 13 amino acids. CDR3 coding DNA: TGTGCCAGCAGCCAGGAGGTTTATTATGGCTACACCTTC. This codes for CASSQEVYYGYTF.

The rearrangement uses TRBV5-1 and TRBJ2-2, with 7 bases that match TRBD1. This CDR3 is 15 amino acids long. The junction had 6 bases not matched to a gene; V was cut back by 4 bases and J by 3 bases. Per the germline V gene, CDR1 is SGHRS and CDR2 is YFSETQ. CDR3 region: CASSQTGLDTGELFF. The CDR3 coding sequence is TGCGCCAGCAGCCAGACAGGGTTGGACACCGGGGAGCTGTTTTTT.

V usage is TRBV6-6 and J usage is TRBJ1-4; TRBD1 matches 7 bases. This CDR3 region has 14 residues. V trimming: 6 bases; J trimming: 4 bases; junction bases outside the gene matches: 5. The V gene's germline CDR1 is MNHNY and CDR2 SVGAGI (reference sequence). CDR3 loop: CASSLGQFNEKLFF. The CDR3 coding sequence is TGTGCCAGCAGCCTGGGACAGTTTAATGAAAAACTGTTTTTT.

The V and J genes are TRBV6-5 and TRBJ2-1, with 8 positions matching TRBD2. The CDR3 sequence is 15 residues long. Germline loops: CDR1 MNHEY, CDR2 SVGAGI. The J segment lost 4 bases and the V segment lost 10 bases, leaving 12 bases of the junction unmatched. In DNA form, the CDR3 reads TGTGCCACCTCATTAGGACGGGGGGGATACAATGAGCAGTTCTTC. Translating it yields CATSLGRGGYNEQFF.

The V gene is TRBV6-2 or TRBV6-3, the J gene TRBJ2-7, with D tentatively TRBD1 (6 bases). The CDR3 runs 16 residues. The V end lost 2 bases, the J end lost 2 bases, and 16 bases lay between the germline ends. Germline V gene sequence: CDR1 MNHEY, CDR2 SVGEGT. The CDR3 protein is CASSYALRDITYEQYV. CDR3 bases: TGTGCCAGCAGTTACGCACTCCGGGACATAACCTACGAGCAGTACGTC.

This chain's CDR3 is CASSLTDRGLQFF. Here the CDR3 DNA reads TGTGCCAGCAGCTTAACGGACAGGGGGCTGCAGTTCTTC. The V gene is TRBV7-2, the J gene TRBJ2-1, with TRBD1 matching over 11 bases. Per the germline V gene, CDR1 is SGHTA and CDR2 is FQGNSA. V gave up 2 bases and J gave up 12 bases; unmatched junction bases: 3. This CDR3 region has 13 residues.

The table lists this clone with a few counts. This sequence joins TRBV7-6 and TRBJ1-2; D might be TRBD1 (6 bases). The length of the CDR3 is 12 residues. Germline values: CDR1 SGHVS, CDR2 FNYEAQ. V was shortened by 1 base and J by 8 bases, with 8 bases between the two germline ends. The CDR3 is CASSLGGGGYTF. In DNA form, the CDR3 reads TGTGCCAGCAGCTTAGGGGGGGGCGGCTACACCTTC.

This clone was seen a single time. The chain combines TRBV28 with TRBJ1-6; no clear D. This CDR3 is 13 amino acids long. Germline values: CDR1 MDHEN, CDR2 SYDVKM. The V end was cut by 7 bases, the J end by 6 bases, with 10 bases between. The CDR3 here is CASTPEANSPLHF. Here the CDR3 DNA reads TGTGCCAGCACTCCGGAGGCTAATTCACCCCTCCACTTT.

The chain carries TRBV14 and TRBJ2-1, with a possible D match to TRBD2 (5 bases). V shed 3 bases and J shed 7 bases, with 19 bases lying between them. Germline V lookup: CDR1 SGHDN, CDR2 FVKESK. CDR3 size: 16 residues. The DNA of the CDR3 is TGTGCCAGCAGCCACAGGCGCAGTTCCGGACTGAATGAGCAGTTCTTC. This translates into CASSHRRSSGLNEQFF.

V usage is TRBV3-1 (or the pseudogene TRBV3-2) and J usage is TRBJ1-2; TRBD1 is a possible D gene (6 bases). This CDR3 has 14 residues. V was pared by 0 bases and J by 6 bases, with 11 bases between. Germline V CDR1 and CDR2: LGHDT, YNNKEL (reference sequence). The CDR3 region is CASSQEGRGHGYTF. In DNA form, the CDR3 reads TGTGCCAGCAGCCAAGAGGGCAGGGGCCATGGCTACACCTTC.

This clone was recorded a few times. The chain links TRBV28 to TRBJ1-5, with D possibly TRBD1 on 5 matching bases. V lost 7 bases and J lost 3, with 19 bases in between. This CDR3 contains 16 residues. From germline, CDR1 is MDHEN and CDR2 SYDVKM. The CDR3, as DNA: TGTGCCAGCACCCAAGTGGCAGGGAGGTCCAATCAGCCCCAGCATTTT. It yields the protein CASTQVAGRSNQPQHF.

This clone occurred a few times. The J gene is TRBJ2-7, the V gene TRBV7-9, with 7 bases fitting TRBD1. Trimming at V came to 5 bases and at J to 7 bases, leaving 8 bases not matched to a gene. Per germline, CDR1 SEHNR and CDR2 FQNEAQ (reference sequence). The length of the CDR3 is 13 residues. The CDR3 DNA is TGTGCCAGCAGCGCCACAGGGGTGGGGGAGCAGTACGTC. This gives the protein CASSATGVGEQYV.

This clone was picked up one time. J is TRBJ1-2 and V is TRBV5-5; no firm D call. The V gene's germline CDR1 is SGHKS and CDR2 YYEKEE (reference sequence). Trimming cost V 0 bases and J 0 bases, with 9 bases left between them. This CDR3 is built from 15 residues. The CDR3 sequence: CASSLAPGTNYGYTF. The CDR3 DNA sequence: TGTGCCAGCAGCTTGGCACCCGGGACTAACTATGGCTACACCTTC.